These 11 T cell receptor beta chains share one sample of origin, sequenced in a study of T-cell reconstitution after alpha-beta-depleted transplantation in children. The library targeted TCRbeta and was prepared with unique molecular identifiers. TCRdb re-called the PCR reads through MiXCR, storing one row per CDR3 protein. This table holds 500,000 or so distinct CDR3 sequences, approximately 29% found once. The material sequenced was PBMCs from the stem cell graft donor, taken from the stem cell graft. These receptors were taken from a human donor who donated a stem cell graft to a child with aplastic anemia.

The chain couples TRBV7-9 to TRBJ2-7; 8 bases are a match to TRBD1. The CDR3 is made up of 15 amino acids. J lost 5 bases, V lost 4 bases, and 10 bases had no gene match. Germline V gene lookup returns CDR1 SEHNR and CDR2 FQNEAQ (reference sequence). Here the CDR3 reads CASSSALPGGDEQYF. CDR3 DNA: TGTGCCAGCAGCTCCGCTCTACCAGGGGGCGACGAGCAGTACTTC. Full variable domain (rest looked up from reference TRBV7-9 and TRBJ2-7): DTGVSQNPRHKITKRGQNVTFRCDPISEHNRLYWYRQTLGQGPEFLTYFQNEAQLEKSRLLSDRFSAERPKGSFSTLEIQRTEQGDSAMYLCASSSALPGGDEQYFGPGTRLTVT.

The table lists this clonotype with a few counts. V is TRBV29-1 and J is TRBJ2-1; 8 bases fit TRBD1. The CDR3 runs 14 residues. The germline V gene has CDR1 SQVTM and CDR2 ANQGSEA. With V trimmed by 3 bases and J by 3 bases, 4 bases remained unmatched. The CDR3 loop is CSVEPGQDYNEQFF. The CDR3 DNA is TGCAGCGTTGAGCCGGGACAGGACTACAATGAGCAGTTCTTC.

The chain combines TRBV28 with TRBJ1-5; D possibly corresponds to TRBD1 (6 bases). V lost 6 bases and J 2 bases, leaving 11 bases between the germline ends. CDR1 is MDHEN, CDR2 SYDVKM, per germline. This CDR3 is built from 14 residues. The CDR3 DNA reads TGTGCCAGCAGGGGGACAAGTGGCAATCAGCCCCAGCATTTT. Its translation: CASRGTSGNQPQHF.

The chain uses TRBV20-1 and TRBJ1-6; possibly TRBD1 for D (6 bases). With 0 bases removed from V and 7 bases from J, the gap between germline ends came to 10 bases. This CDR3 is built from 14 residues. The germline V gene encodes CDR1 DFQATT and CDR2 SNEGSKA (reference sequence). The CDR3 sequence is CSARDYRENSPLHF. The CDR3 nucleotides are TGCAGTGCTAGAGATTACAGGGAAAATTCACCCCTCCACTTT.

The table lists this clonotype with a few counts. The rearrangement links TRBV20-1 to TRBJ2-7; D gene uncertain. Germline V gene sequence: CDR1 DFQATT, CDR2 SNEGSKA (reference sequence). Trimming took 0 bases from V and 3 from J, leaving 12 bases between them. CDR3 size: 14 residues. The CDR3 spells CSARDYPRGYEQYF. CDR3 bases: TGCAGTGCTAGAGATTATCCCCGCGGCTACGAGCAGTACTTC.

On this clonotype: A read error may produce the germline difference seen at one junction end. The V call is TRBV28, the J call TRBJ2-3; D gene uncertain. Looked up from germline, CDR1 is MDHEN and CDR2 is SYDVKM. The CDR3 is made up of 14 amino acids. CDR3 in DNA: TGTGCCAACAGTATCCTCACGGGCACAGATACGCAGTATTTT. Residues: CANSILTGTDTQYF.

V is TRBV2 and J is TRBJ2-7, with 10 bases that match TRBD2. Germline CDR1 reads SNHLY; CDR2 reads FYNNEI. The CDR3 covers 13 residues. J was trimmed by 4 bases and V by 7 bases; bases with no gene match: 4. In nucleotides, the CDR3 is TGTGCCAGCACTAGCGGGAGTTGGTACGAGCAGTACTTC. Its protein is CASTSGSWYEQYF.

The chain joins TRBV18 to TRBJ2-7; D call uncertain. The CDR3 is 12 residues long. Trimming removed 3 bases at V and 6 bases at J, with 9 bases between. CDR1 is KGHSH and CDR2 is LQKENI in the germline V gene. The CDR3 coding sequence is TGTGCCAGCTCACCGGGCACCCCCGAGCAGTACGTC. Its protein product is CASSPGTPEQYV.

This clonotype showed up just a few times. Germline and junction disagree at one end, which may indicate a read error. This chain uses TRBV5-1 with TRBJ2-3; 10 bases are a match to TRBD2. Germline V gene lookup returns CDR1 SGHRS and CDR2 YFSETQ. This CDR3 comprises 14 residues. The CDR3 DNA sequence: TGCGCCAGCACCTTGACTAGCGGGACAGATACGCAGTATTTT. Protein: CASTLTSGTDTQYF. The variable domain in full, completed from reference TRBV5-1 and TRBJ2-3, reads KAGVTQTPRYLIKTRGQQVTLSCSPISGHRSVSWYQQTPGQGLQFLFEYFSETQRNKGNFPGRFSGRQFSNSRSEMNVSTLELGDSALYLCASTLTSGTDTQYFGPGTRLTVL.

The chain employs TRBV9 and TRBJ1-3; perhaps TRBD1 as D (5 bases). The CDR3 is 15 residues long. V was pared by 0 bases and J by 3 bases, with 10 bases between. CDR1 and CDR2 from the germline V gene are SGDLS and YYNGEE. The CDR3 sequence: CASSVDVGLGNTIYF. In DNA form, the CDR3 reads TGTGCCAGCAGCGTAGATGTGGGGCTTGGAAACACCATATATTTT.

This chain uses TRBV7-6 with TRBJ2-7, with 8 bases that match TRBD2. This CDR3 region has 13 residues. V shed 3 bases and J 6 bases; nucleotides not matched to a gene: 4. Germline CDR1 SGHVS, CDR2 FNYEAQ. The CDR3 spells CASSLRREGEQYF. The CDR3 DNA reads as TGTGCCAGCAGCTTGAGACGGGAGGGCGAGCAGTACTTC. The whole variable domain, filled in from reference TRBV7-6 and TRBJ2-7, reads GAGVSQSPRYKVTKRGQDVALRCDPISGHVSLYWYRQALGQGPEFLTYFNYEAQQDKSGLPNDRFSAERPEGSISTLTIQRTEQRDSAMYRCASSLRREGEQYFGPGTRLTVT.